Below, one T cell receptor (beta chain) is given with its context. The table lists this clone with a few counts. Its cognate antigen has yet to be identified. Base qualities are not at hand, and no much larger clone is one base apart. This record belongs to a study of metastatic and nonmetastatic thyroid tumors (TCRdb year 2020). For context, the study as a whole: For patients with malignant and with benign thyroid disease, the researchers compared repertoires between peripheral blood samples and tumor or nodule tissue samples.

At the junction V is shortened by 5 bases and J by 0 bases; bases outside the gene matches: 9. Taken from cysteine to phenylalanine, the CDR3 has 17 residues. Left in the record is the CDR3 DNA by itself, 51 bases read in frame from the first base. As encoded in the germline V gene, CDR1 is MNHNS while CDR2 is SASEGT. What the research found in general, with its limitations: In both blood and tumor samples, TCR beta diversity was reported to be significantly higher in malignant tumors than in benign nodules.

No patient had received any treatment before thyroid surgery. Patient clinical samples collected from about 2012 to 2019 were retrospectively analysed using T-cell receptor beta sequencing. The library was generated by PCR. The sequencing machine was an Illumina HiSeq 4000. The TCR beta-chain CDR3 region of each patient was profiled by high-throughput sequencing. As for the original processing: CDR3 differences across clinicopathological groups were used to build a classifier for discriminating distant-metastatic papillary thyroid cancer patients. The Shannon index was used to measure repertoire diversity, and the Morisita-Horn index was used to measure how similar tumor and blood repertoires were. TCRdb reran the public reads through fastp at Q25 and MiXCR, keeping productive beta chains. Clone size and V and J calls follow TCRdb, not the original study. For this sample there are approximately 17,000 clones; around a quarter appear just once. About 13% of the sample rests with the top ten.

Sequencing was carried out using adjacent normal tissue. The origin of this receptor is a female donor with papillary thyroid cancer or a benign thyroid nodule (not recorded which). Some clones in this sample may be carry-over from other donors' samples. The chain links TRBV6-1 with TRBJ2-1, and TRBD2 aligns with 8 junction nucleotides. The nucleotide sequence is TGTGCCAGCAGTAGAACTAGCGGAGGGAGCTCCTACAATGAGCAGTTCTTC. This encodes CASSRTSGGSSYNEQFF.